This TCR beta chain is drawn from a study of Ad26.COV2.S vaccination and SARS-CoV-2 variants. A note on this clone: Its antigen remains unidentified.

Libraries were prepared by immunoSEQ multiplex PCR; TCRdb keeps only in-frame clonotypes and omits some of them. The repertoire has around 300,000 clones, approximately 86% of them found once; the top ten carry about 10%. The germline gives CDR1 MDHEN, CDR2 SYDVKM. Germline trimming cut 3 bases from V and 10 bases from J; bases unmatched to any gene: 14. CDR3 length: 17 amino acids. Treatment given: some 20 received Ad26.COV2.S at low or high dose, single or two shots; roughly five received placebo; per-sample allocation not given. Samples analyzed were those drawn on day 63 after the first vaccine or placebo injection. Findings and caveats of the study: The TCR-based breadth and depth measures might underestimate overall T cell responses. People who got the vaccine had more spike-specific TCR breadth than people who got placebo.

The chain employs TRBV28 and TRBJ1-6; 8 nucleotides line up with TRBD1. Here the sequenced sample was peripheral blood, taken in a trial of Ad26.COV2.S vaccine versus placebo. The receptor was derived from a person between 18 and 60 years old who received the Ad26.COV2.S COVID-19 vaccine or a placebo. The CDR3 loop reads CASSLGGQVILGSPLHF. In DNA form, the CDR3 reads TGTGCCAGCAGTTTGGGGGGACAGGTCATTCTGGGGTCACCCCTCCACTTT.